Presented here are 12 T cell receptor beta chains from one specimen sequenced in a study of CD8 T cells in Susac syndrome (dated by TCRdb to the late 2010s). Library preparation was by the immunoSEQ multiplex PCR assay. RNA was extracted using the RNeasy kit, and roughly 0.5 to 1 ug of the RNA was reverse transcribed with random hexamers. Using fastp trimming at Q25 and MiXCR clonotype assembly, TCRdb reanalyzed the public sequencing data and kept in-frame beta chains. Rows with a matching CDR3 protein are joined into one entry that keeps the most common DNA and genes. The sample contains 140,000 to 150,000 distinct CDR3 sequences, more than 90% of them found a single time. Around 0.08% of the sample is in the top ten clones. The specimen sequenced was CD4+ T cells from PBMCs. The receptor set was obtained from a human donor with Susac syndrome.

This chain links TRBV7-3 with TRBJ2-1, with D maybe TRBD2 (5 bases). Trimming removed 5 bases at V and 7 bases at J, with 12 bases between. The CDR3 loop spans 13 amino acids. Germline-derived CDR1 and CDR2 are SGHTA and FQGTGA. As DNA, the CDR3 is TGTGCCAGCAGCCCGATAACGGGGAATGAGCAGTTCTTC. Translated, it gives CASSPITGNEQFF.

The chain uses TRBV29-1 and TRBJ2-7; D not resolved. The CDR3 covers 12 residues. Trimming removed 6 bases at V and 5 bases at J, with 14 bases between. The V gene's germline CDR1 is SQVTM and CDR2 ANQGSEA. This CDR3 is CSVVWIGDEQYF. For the CDR3, the DNA is TGCAGCGTAGTTTGGATTGGGGACGAGCAGTACTTC.

This clonotype was detected once. This chain uses TRBV2 with TRBJ1-1; TRBD1 aligns across 8 bases. The CDR3 totals 14 residues. V shed 6 bases, J shed 8 bases, and the junction held 11 bases outside the gene matches. Germline CDR1 is SNHLY and CDR2 is FYNNEI. CDR3 coding DNA: TGTGCCAGCAGGGCGACAGGGGCTCCTCTAGAAGCTTTCTTT. The encoded protein is CASRATGAPLEAFF.

This clonotype is a singleton in its sample. The V and J genes are TRBV28 and TRBJ2-7; D unclear. CDR1 MDHEN and CDR2 SYDVKM come from the germline V gene. This CDR3 is 13 amino acids long. V lost 4 bases and J lost 2, with 9 bases in between. The CDR3: CASSSQVPYEQYF. Written as DNA, the CDR3 is TGTGCCAGCAGTTCTCAGGTCCCCTACGAGCAGTACTTC.

The J gene is TRBJ2-3, the V gene TRBV7-2; 9 bases align to TRBD2. V dropped 5 bases and J dropped 5; count of bases not matched to a gene: 8. The CDR3 loop spans 15 amino acids. Per the germline V gene, CDR1 is SGHTA and CDR2 is FQGNSA. The CDR3 region is CASSRDGAGGDTQYF. Written as DNA, the CDR3 is TGTGCCAGCAGCCGAGACGGAGCGGGAGGAGATACGCAGTATTTT.

V usage is TRBV11-2 and J usage is TRBJ2-7, with 7 nucleotides matching TRBD1. Germline CDR1 reads SGHAT; CDR2 reads FQNNGV. V lost 5 bases to trimming and J lost 0 bases; unmatched junction nucleotides: 4. The CDR3 is 14 residues long. The CDR3 sequence: CASSPGTASYEQYF. DNA for the CDR3: TGTGCCAGCAGCCCTGGGACAGCCTCCTACGAGCAGTACTTC.

This clonotype came up once. The chain employs TRBV29-1 and TRBJ2-1, with D maybe TRBD2 (7 bases). CDR1 SQVTM and CDR2 ANQGSEA come from the germline V gene. Trimming shortened V by 6 bases and J by 6 bases, and 21 bases separated the two germline ends. The CDR3 covers 15 residues. The CDR3 DNA follows: TGCAGCGTCACCTCGTTTTGGGGAGGGGGCAATGAGCAGTTCTTC. Translation gives CSVTSFWGGGNEQFF.

The chain is built from TRBV28 and TRBJ2-7, with TRBD2 matching 7 bases. V lost 3 bases and J lost 12; bases outside the gene matches: 20. Looked up from germline, CDR1 is MDHEN and CDR2 is SYDVKM. This CDR3 is built from 16 residues. The CDR3 coding sequence is TGTGCCAGCAGTTTGTCCCTTGGAGCGGGGCCCTTGGGATGGTACTTC. Translation: CASSLSLGAGPLGWYF.

This clonotype was seen a few times. The rearrangement joins TRBV9 to TRBJ2-5; 12 bases match TRBD2. CDR1 and CDR2 (germline): SGDLS, YYNGEE. This CDR3 is 14 amino acids long. The V gene end was trimmed by 4 bases and the J gene end by 5 bases; junction bases not matched to a gene: 3. The CDR3 DNA is TGTGCCAGCAGCCCTGGGACTAGCGGGGAGACCCAGTACTTC. This encodes CASSPGTSGETQYF.

The genes are TRBV5-1 and TRBJ1-1; maybe TRBD1 (5 bases). This CDR3 contains 16 residues. V lost 8 bases and J 5 bases, leaving 25 bases between the germline ends. In germline, CDR1 is SGHRS, CDR2 YFSETQ. The CDR3 DNA reads as TGCGCCAGTACACCGGAGGGGCCTTTCTGGGGGACTGAAGCTTTCTTT. Its protein product is CASTPEGPFWGTEAFF.

The V call is TRBV16, the J call TRBJ1-6, with D perhaps matching TRBD1 (5 bases). This CDR3 comprises 15 residues. CDR1 is KGHSY and CDR2 is FQNENV in the germline V gene. V was cut by 0 bases and J by 9 bases, with 12 bases left in between. The CDR3 loop reads CASSQSRGERSPLHF. DNA for the CDR3: TGTGCCAGCAGCCAATCACGGGGGGAGCGTTCACCCCTCCACTTT. The full variable domain, with the rest looked up from reference TRBV16 and TRBJ1-6, is GEEVAQTPKHLVRGEGQKAKLYCAPIKGHSYVFWYQQVLKNEFKFLISFQNENVFDETGMPKERFSAKCLPNSPCSLEIQATKLEDSAVYFCASSQSRGERSPLHFGNGTRLTVT.

This chain uses TRBV29-1 with TRBJ1-2, with D possibly matching TRBD1 (5 bases). Germline CDR1 is SQVTM and CDR2 is ANQGSEA. Trimming removed 2 bases at V and 4 bases at J, with 14 bases between. This CDR3 contains 14 residues. The CDR3: CSVERGDGVYGYTF. CDR3 coding DNA: TGCAGCGTTGAACGGGGGGACGGCGTCTATGGCTACACCTTC.